Listed below are T cell receptor beta chains from one sample, sequenced in a study of OX40 agonist ivuxolimab in advanced cancers. The data were produced by immunoSEQ multiplex PCR, yet TCRdb's version contains in-frame clones alone and is incomplete. The data hold some 40,000 clones, with over 80% observed a single time. The input for sequencing was CD4+ or CD8+ T cells sorted from blood, taken in a trial of the OX40 agonist ivuxolimab. The source is an adult with an advanced solid tumor such as melanoma, head and neck, liver or kidney cancer. CDR3s include the opening cysteine and the closing phenylalanine or tryptophan. D genes are given only for firm matches. Size is omitted from some rows. Given values are once, few, many or a class for expanded clones.

TRBJ1-6 | 12 | once | TRBV28 | - | TGTGCCAGCAGTTTGGGCAGTTCACCCCTCCACTTT | CASSLGSSPLHF
TRBJ1-5 | 15 | - | TRBV15 | - | TGTGCCACCAGCAGGGATAAGGGGATGAATCAGCCCCAGCATTTT | CATSRDKGMNQPQHF
TRBJ2-3 | 16 | - | TRBV9 | TRBD2 | TGTGCCAGCAGCGTAGGTAGCGGGGATAGCACAGATACGCAGTATTTT | CASSVGSGDSTDTQYF
TRBJ2-1 | 14 | - | TRBV9 | - | TGTGCCAGCAGCGGACCTGACGAGGACAATGAGCAGTTCTTC | CASSGPDEDNEQFF
TRBJ2-7 | 13 | - | TRBV6-5 | - | TGTGCCAGCAGCATAGACGGCCCGGCCGAGCAGTACTTC | CASSIDGPAEQYF
TRBJ1-1 | 13 | - | TRBV11-2 | - | TGTGCCAGCAGCTCCGGGGTATCCAGCGAAGCTTTCTTT | CASSSGVSSEAFF
TRBJ2-1 | 15 | - | TRBV6-6 | - | TGTGCCAGCAGCCCGTTCGGGGTATCACTCAATGAGCAGTTCTTC | CASSPFGVSLNEQFF
TRBJ2-7 | 14 | - | TRBV18 | TRBD2 | TGTGCCAGCTCACCCGGACGGGGGGAATACGAGCAGTACTTC | CASSPGRGEYEQYF
TRBJ2-3 | 17 | - | TRBV9 | TRBD2 | TGTGCCAGCAGCGCTAGCGGGAGTCTGGACAATACAGATACGCAGTATTTT | CASSASGSLDNTDTQYF
TRBJ2-1 | 14 | - | TRBV19 | - | TGTGCCAGTAGTATCCCAGGCTCCTACAATGAGCAGTTCTTC | CASSIPGSYNEQFF
TRBJ1-2 | 15 | - | TRBV7-9 | TRBD1 | TGTGCCAGCAGCTTAGTGGGACAGGGAAACTATGGCTACACCTTC | CASSLVGQGNYGYTF
TRBJ1-5 | 15 | - | TRBV6-5 | TRBD1 | TGTGCCAGCGCAACCCCAGGAACAGGGGATCAGCCCCAGCATTTT | CASATPGTGDQPQHF
TRBJ2-1 | 17 | - | TRBV7-8 | TRBD2 | TGTGCCAGCAGCTTAGCCGCAGGTAGCGGGAGGAACAGAGAGCAGTTCTTC | CASSLAAGSGRNREQFF
TRBJ2-1 | 13 | few | TRBV19 | - | TGTGCCAGTAGTAGCCTCGCGTACAATGAGCAGTTCTTC | CASSSLAYNEQFF
TRBJ2-1 | 12 | - | TRBV6-5 | - | TGTGCCAGCAGTTACTCCTACAATGAGCAGTTCTTC | CASSYSYNEQFF
TRBJ2-1 | 16 | - | TRBV29-1 | - | TGCAGCGTCGTCGGTCTTTTACCCTCTCGAGGTAATGAGCAGTTCTTC | CSVVGLLPSRGNEQFF
TRBJ1-1 | 15 | - | TRBV13 | - | TGTGCCAGCAGCTTAGTCGAGGACGGAAATACTGAAGCTTTCTTT | CASSLVEDGNTEAFF
TRBJ2-7 | 15 | - | TRBV4-1 | - | TGCGCCAGCAGCCAAGATGAGCAGGGATCCTACGAGCAGTACTTC | CASSQDEQGSYEQYF
TRBJ1-1 | 13 | - | TRBV29-1 | - | TGCAGCGTTGACAGGGGTTGGGACACTGAAGCTTTCTTT | CSVDRGWDTEAFF
TRBJ2-7 | 15 | - | TRBV7-8 | TRBD2 | TGTGCCAGCAGCCTTTCTAGCGGGTTCTCCTACGAGCAGTACTTC | CASSLSSGFSYEQYF
TRBJ2-1 | 17 | - | TRBV14 | TRBD2 | TGTGCCAGCAGCCCTTCTCGGACTAGCGGGGGCCCCAATGAGCAGTTCTTC | CASSPSRTSGGPNEQFF
TRBJ1-2 | 12 | - | TRBV28 | - | TGTGCCAGCTCCGGGGAAAACTATGGCTACACCTTC | CASSGENYGYTF
TRBJ2-7 | 14 | - | TRBV4-1 | - | TGCGCCAGCAGCCGAGGAGAGGTCGCCTACGAGCAGTACTTC | CASSRGEVAYEQYF
TRBJ2-1 | 14 | - | TRBV7-9 | - | TGTGCCAGCAGCTTACCGAGAGGGCAGAATGAGCAGTTCTTC | CASSLPRGQNEQFF
TRBJ2-1 | 14 | - | TRBV7-6 | TRBD1 | TGTGCCAGCAGCGCACTGACAGGGGACAATGAGCAGTTCTTC | CASSALTGDNEQFF
TRBJ1-4 | 14 | - | TRBV30 | - | TGTGCCTGGAGTGTAAAATCGGGAGATGAAAAACTGTTTTTT | CAWSVKSGDEKLFF
TRBJ2-5 | 15 | - | TRBV7-9 | TRBD1 | TGTGCCAGCAGCTCAAACCAGGGGGCCCTTAGGACCCAGTACTTC | CASSSNQGALRTQYF
TRBJ2-1 | 16 | - | TRBV9 | TRBD2 | TGTGCCAGCAGCGTAGGCCTAGCGGGAGGGGGGAATGAGCAGTTCTTC | CASSVGLAGGGNEQFF
TRBJ2-7 | 13 | - | TRBV19 | - | TGTGCCAGTAGTACTACCATTTCTGACGAGCAGTACTTC | CASSTTISDEQYF
TRBJ2-2 | 16 | - | TRBV11-1 | TRBD1 | TGTGCCAGCAGCCCCCCGGGACAGGGGCCCACCGGGGAGCTGTTTTTT | CASSPPGQGPTGELFF
TRBJ2-5 | 17 | - | TRBV28 | TRBD2 | TGTGCCAGCAGTTTAAAGCGGCTAGCGGAGAACGGAGAGACCCAGTACTTC | CASSLKRLAENGETQYF
TRBJ1-5 | 15 | - | TRBV4-3 | - | TGCGCCAGCAGCCAAGATACGGGGGGCGGGCAGCCCCAGCATTTT | CASSQDTGGGQPQHF
TRBJ1-2 | 15 | - | TRBV5-1 | TRBD1 | TGCGCCAGCAGCCCTGGGACAGGGGGTTCTGGTGGCTACACCTTC | CASSPGTGGSGGYTF
TRBJ1-2 | 15 | once | TRBV4-3 | TRBD1 | TGCGCCAGCAGCCAAGCGACAGGGGATCTCTATGGCTACACCTTC | CASSQATGDLYGYTF
TRBJ1-1 | 13 | - | TRBV29-1 | - | TGCAGCGTTGAAGACGGATTGAACACTGAAGCTTTCTTT | CSVEDGLNTEAFF
TRBJ2-1 | 15 | once | TRBV5-1 | TRBD2 | TGCGCCAGCAGCTTGTCTAGCGGAACCTACAATGAGCAGTTCTTC | CASSLSSGTYNEQFF
TRBJ1-6 | 13 | - | TRBV6-5 | - | TGTGCCAGCAGTTATGGGGGGGATTCACCCCTCCACTTT | CASSYGGDSPLHF
TRBJ1-2 | 14 | once | TRBV7-9 | - | TGTGCCAGCAGCTTCGAGGGCAGGGGCTATGGCTACACCTTC | CASSFEGRGYGYTF
TRBJ2-7 | 14 | - | TRBV11-2 | - | TGTGCCAGCAGCTTAGGGGACCGAGGGGACGAGCAGTACTTC | CASSLGDRGDEQYF
TRBJ2-1 | 13 | - | TRBV4-3 | - | TGCGCCAGCAGCCAGGGACTCTACAATGAGCAGTTCTTC | CASSQGLYNEQFF
TRBJ2-2 | 17 | once | TRBV28 | TRBD2 | TGTGCCAGCAGCCGGAGCTGGGCGGGAGGGGACACCGGGGAGCTGTTTTTT | CASSRSWAGGDTGELFF
TRBJ2-1 | 15 | - | TRBV6-5 | TRBD2 | TGTGCCAGCAGTTACCGGAGCGGGAGTCGCAATGAGCAGTTCTTC | CASSYRSGSRNEQFF
TRBJ2-2 | 14 | - | TRBV5-1 | - | TGCGCCAGCAGAGGGGGAGTTGGCCCCGGGGAGCTGTTTTTT | CASRGGVGPGELFF
TRBJ2-7 | 16 | - | TRBV4-2 | - | TGTGCCAGCAGCCAAAGATGGGGGTCTAACTCCTACGAGCAGTACTTC | CASSQRWGSNSYEQYF
TRBJ1-1 | 13 | few | TRBV19 | - | TGTGCCAGTAGTATGTCGTCGGGGCTTGAAGCTTTCTTT | CASSMSSGLEAFF
TRBJ1-1 | 16 | once | TRBV19 | TRBD1 | TGTGCCAGTAGTATAGATCGTGTAGGGGGCAATACTGAAGCTTTCTTT | CASSIDRVGGNTEAFF
TRBJ2-5 | 14 | - | TRBV7-9 | TRBD1 | TGTGCCAGCAGCTTAACCACAGGGGTTGAGACCCAGTACTTC | CASSLTTGVETQYF
TRBJ2-2 | 16 | - | TRBV9 | TRBD2 | TGTGCCAGCAGCCCGGGAGGGGTAGCCGGTACCGGGGAGCTGTTTTTT | CASSPGGVAGTGELFF
TRBJ2-1 | 16 | - | TRBV2 | - | TGTGCCATTAGCAGGAACCCTAGCTTAGAGGTCAATGAGCAGTTCTTC | CAISRNPSLEVNEQFF
TRBJ2-7 | 15 | - | TRBV10-2 | - | TGCGCCAGCAGTGAACCCGGAGACGGGGACTACGAGCAGTACTTC | CASSEPGDGDYEQYF
TRBJ2-7 | 11 | - | TRBV6-6 | - | TGTGCCAGCAGTTACTCAGGGCTGGTTTACTTC | CASSYSGLVYF
TRBJ1-5 | 15 | - | TRBV28 | TRBD1 | TGTGCCAGCAGCCCCGACAGGGAAGGCAATCAGCCCCAGCATTTT | CASSPDREGNQPQHF
TRBJ1-5 | 14 | - | TRBV27 | - | TGTGCCAGCAGTTTATTTTCTCGCAATCAGCCCCAGCATTTT | CASSLFSRNQPQHF
TRBJ2-7 | 15 | - | TRBV2 | TRBD2 | TGTGCCAGCAGTTCAAGACTAGCGGGAGCAAACGAGCAGTACTTC | CASSSRLAGANEQYF
TRBJ1-1 | 15 | - | TRBV5-1 | - | TGCGCCAGCAGCTTGGAGGCAGAAATGAACACTGAAGCTTTCTTT | CASSLEAEMNTEAFF
TRBJ2-2 | 11 | - | TRBV11-2 | - | TGTGCCGGGGACCTCGCCGGGGAGCTGTTTTTT | CAGDLAGELFF
TRBJ2-7 | 13 | once | TRBV11-2 | - | TGTGCCAGCAGCCTAGGACCCCTTTACGAGCAGTACTTC | CASSLGPLYEQYF
TRBJ2-7 | 15 | - | TRBV27 | TRBD1 | TGTGCCAGCAGCCTGGGAGTGACAGGGGACAACGAGCAGTACTTC | CASSLGVTGDNEQYF
TRBJ2-3 | 14 | once | TRBV6-1 | - | TGTGCCAGCAGGGGGGGACTGCACACAGATACGCAGTATTTT | CASRGGLHTDTQYF
TRBJ2-3 | 16 | - | TRBV6-1 | TRBD2 | TGTGCCAGCAGTGAAGCGGCGGGAGGGCCGGGAGATACGCAGTATTTT | CASSEAAGGPGDTQYF